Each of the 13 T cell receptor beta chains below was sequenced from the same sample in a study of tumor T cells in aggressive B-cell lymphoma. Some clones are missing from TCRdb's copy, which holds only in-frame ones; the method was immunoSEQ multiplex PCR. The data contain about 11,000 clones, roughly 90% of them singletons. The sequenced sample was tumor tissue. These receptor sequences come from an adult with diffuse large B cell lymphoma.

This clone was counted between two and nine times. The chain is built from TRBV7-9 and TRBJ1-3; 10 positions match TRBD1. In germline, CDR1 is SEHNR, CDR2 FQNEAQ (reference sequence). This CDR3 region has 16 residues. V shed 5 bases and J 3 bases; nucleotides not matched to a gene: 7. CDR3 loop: CASSPGQGNVGNTIYF. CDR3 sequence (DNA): TGTGCCAGCAGCCCGGGACAGGGGAATGTTGGAAACACCATATATTTT.

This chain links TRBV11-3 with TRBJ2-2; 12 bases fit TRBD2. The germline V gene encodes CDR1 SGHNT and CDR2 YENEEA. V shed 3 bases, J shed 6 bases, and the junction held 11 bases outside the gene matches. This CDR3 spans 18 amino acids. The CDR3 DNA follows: TGTGCCAGCAGCTTGGCGGGGACGACTAGCGGGAGCCCCGGGGAGCTGTTTTTT. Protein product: CASSLAGTTSGSPGELFF.

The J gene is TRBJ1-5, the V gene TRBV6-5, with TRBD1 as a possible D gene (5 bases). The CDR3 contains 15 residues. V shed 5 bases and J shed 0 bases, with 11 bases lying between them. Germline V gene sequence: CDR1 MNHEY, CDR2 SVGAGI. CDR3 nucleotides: TGTGCCAGCAGTGCGACAGTATATAGCAATCAGCCCCAGCATTTT. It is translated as CASSATVYSNQPQHF.

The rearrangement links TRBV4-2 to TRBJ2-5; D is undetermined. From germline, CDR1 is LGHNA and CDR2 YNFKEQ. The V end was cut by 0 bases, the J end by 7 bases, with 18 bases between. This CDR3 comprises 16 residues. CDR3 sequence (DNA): TGTGCCAGCAGCCAAGAATATACACAAGGTACTATGACCCAGTACTTC. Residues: CASSQEYTQGTMTQYF.

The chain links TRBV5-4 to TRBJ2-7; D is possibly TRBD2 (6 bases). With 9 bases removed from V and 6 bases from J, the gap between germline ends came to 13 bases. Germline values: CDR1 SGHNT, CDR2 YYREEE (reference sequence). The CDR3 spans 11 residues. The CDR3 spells CATGGPGEQYF. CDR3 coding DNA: TGTGCCACCGGAGGGCCTGGCGAGCAGTACTTC.

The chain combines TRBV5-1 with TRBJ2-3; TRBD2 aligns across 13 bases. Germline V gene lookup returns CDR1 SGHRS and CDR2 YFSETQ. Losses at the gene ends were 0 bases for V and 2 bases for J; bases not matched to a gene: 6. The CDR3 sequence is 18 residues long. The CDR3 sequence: CASSLGDGLAGATDTQYF. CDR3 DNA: TGCGCCAGCAGCTTGGGCGATGGACTAGCGGGAGCCACAGATACGCAGTATTTT.

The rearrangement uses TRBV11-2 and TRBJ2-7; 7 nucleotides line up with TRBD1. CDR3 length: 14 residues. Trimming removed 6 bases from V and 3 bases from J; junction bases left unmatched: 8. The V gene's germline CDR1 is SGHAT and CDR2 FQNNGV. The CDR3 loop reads CASRRSTGSYEQYF. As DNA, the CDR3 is TGTGCCAGCAGACGATCGACAGGGAGCTACGAGCAGTACTTC.

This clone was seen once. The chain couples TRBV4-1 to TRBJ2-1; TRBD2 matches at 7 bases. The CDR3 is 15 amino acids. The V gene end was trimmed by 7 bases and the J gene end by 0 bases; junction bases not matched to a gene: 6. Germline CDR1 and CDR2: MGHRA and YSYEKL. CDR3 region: CASNPSGSSYNEQFF. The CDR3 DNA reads TGCGCCAGCAACCCTAGCGGAAGCTCCTACAATGAGCAGTTCTTC.

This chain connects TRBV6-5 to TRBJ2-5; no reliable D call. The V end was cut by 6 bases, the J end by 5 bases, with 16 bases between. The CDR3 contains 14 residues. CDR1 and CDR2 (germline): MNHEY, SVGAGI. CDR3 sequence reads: CASRSWSMRETQYF. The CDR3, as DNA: TGTGCCAGCAGAAGCTGGTCCATGAGGGAGACCCAGTACTTC.

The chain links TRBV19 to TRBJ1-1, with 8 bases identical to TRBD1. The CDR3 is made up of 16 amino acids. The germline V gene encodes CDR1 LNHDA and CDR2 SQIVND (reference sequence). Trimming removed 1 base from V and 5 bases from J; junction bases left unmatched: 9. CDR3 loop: CASSIVSGTGATEAFF. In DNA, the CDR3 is TGTGCCAGTAGTATAGTATCCGGGACAGGAGCTACTGAAGCTTTCTTT.

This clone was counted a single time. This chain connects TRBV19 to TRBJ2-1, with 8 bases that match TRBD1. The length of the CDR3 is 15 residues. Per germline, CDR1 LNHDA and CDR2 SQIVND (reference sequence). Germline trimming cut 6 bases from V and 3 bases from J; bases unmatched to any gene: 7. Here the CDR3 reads CASRPGTGGYNEQFF. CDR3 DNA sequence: TGTGCCAGTAGGCCCGGGACAGGAGGCTACAATGAGCAGTTCTTC.

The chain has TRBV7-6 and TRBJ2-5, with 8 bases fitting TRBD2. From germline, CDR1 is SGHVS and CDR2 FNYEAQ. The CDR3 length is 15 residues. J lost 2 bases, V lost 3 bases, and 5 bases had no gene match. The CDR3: CASSFGTSGQETQYF. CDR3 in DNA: TGTGCCAGCAGCTTCGGCACTAGCGGACAAGAGACCCAGTACTTC.

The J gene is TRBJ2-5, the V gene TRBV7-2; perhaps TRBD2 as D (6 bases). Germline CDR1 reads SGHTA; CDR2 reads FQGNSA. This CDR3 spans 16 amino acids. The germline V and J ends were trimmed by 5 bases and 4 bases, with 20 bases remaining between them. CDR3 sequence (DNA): TGTGCCAGCAGCCTACAAGGTCGGGCGGGACCAGAGACCCAGTACTTC. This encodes CASSLQGRAGPETQYF.